Described below is a single TCR beta chain sequence and its context. Its antigen is unidentified. The CDR3 runs 14 residues. The V segment lost 3 bases and the J segment 4 bases; nucleotides outside the gene matches: 5. Germline CDR1 and CDR2: SGHVS and FNYEAQ. TCRbeta library preparation incorporated unique molecular identifiers. From the PCR reads, TCRdb called clonotypes with MiXCR, one entry per CDR3 protein. The sample carries approximately 630,000 distinct CDR3 sequences, roughly 14% recorded once. The data stem from a study of T-cell reconstitution after alpha-beta-depleted transplantation in children. General study results and limits: There were reportedly several hundred expanded graft clones from which alpha-beta T cells came about two months after transplant.

The TCR sequence derives from a girl aged 2 to 9 with congenital amegakaryocytic thrombocytopenia, due to receive a stem cell transplant. The material was PBMCs, obtained before TCRalphabeta/CD19-depleted stem cell transplant. The V gene is TRBV7-6, the J gene TRBJ2-5; 7 positions match TRBD2. The CDR3 here is CASSFGGSAETQYF. The CDR3 nucleotides read TGTGCCAGCAGCTTCGGCGGGAGTGCAGAGACCCAGTACTTC.